A single sample gave rise to the 8 T cell receptor beta chains below, sequenced in a study of PD-1 blockade in classical Hodgkin lymphoma. Every one of the patients relapsed after autologous stem cell transplantation (brentuximab vedotin exposure was variable). Here immunoSEQ multiplex PCR was the method, and the copy in TCRdb shows in-frame clones only, minus some. The sample records approximately 13,000 clones, around 80% being singletons. Sample: peripheral blood mononuclear cells (PBMCs), taken at baseline. The origin of the receptors is a human donor with classical Hodgkin lymphoma.

In DNA, the CDR3 is TGTGCCAGTAGTATCTGGCAGGGATTTGGCAATCAGCCCCAGCATTTT. This codes for CASSIWQGFGNQPQHF. The chain joins TRBV19 to TRBJ1-5; maybe TRBD1 (5 bases). CDR3 size: 16 residues. V was cut by 3 bases and J by 2 bases, with 14 bases left in between. Germline V gene lookup returns CDR1 LNHDA and CDR2 SQIVND (reference sequence).

J is TRBJ1-3 and V is TRBV19; D unclear. The germline V and J ends were trimmed by 5 bases and 4 bases, with 6 bases remaining between them. In germline, CDR1 is LNHDA, CDR2 SQIVND (reference sequence). This CDR3 has 12 residues. This CDR3 is CASSSTGNTIYF. CDR3 coding DNA: TGTGCCAGTAGTTCAACAGGAAACACCATATATTTT.

The rearrangement links TRBV7-2 to TRBJ2-5; perhaps TRBD2 as D (5 bases). The V end lost 3 bases, the J end lost 3 bases, and 20 bases lay between the germline ends. The CDR3 consists of 17 residues. Germline V lookup: CDR1 SGHTA, CDR2 FQGNSA. The CDR3 loop is CASSLGLWRVGKETQYF. CDR3 sequence (DNA): TGTGCCAGCAGCTTGGGCCTTTGGCGGGTGGGGAAAGAGACCCAGTACTTC. Drawing the rest from reference TRBV7-2 and TRBJ2-5, the complete variable domain is GAGVSQSPSNKVTEKGKDVELRCDPISGHTALYWYRQSLGQGLEFLIYFQGNSAPDKSGLPSDRFSAERTGGSVSTLTIQRTQQEDSAVYLCASSLGLWRVGKETQYFGPGTRLLVL.

The rearrangement links TRBV7-8 to TRBJ2-7; D is perhaps TRBD1 (5 bases). The CDR3 length is 15 residues. Trimming removed 1 base from V and 4 bases from J, with 14 bases in between. Germline CDR1 is SGHVS and CDR2 is FQNEAQ. This CDR3 reads CASSLEAGWMYEQYF. The DNA for the CDR3 is TGTGCCAGCAGCTTAGAGGCAGGGTGGATGTACGAGCAGTACTTC.

V is TRBV19 and J is TRBJ1-4; TRBD1 matches 9 bases. Germline values: CDR1 LNHDA, CDR2 SQIVND (reference sequence). The CDR3 has 15 residues. Germline trimming cut 5 bases from V and 8 bases from J; bases unmatched to any gene: 9. The CDR3 DNA follows: TGTGCCAGTAGTCCGGGACAGGGAAGTAACGAAAAACTGTTTTTT. It translates to CASSPGQGSNEKLFF.

V and J are TRBV12-5 and TRBJ2-1; 7 bases line up with TRBD1. Germline V gene lookup returns CDR1 LGHNT and CDR2 FRNRAP. Trimming at V came to 6 bases and at J to 4 bases, leaving 12 bases not matched to a gene. This CDR3 region has 16 residues. The CDR3 coding sequence is TGTGCTAGTGGATCTGACAGGGCGGTGGTGTACAATGAGCAGTTCTTC. It is translated as CASGSDRAVVYNEQFF.

V is TRBV28 and J is TRBJ2-3; 13 bases are shared with TRBD2. V gave up 5 bases and J gave up 4 bases; unmatched junction bases: 9. From germline, CDR1 is MDHEN and CDR2 SYDVKM. The CDR3 runs 17 residues. The CDR3 is CASSITGTSGDADTQYF. As DNA, the CDR3 is TGTGCCAGCAGTATAACAGGGACTAGCGGGGACGCAGATACGCAGTATTTT.

The rearrangement links TRBV11-3 to TRBJ2-1; D ambiguous. Trimming removed 1 base from V and 7 bases from J, with 8 bases in between. The CDR3 loop spans 13 amino acids. Germline assignment: CDR1 SGHNT and CDR2 YENEEA. CDR3 DNA sequence: TGTGCCAGCAGCTTAGCCGTTGGAAATGAGCAGTTCTTC. It translates to CASSLAVGNEQFF.